Listed here is a single T cell receptor (beta chain). Repertoires were generated with immunoSEQ multiplex PCR, while TCRdb's copy carries only in-frame clones and drops some. The data hold just over 300,000 clones, with about nine tenths observed a single time. CDR1 SNHLY and CDR2 FYNNEI come from the germline V gene. CDR3 length: 13 amino acids. Trimming stripped 6 bases from V and 7 bases from J, with 15 bases between. Participants were aged about 18 to 100 years from roughly 25 US areas. Participant reports of clinical history set cohort assignment. This sample stems from a study of blood T cell repertoires in COVID-19.

Sequencing was done on a sample of PBMCs or T cells enriched from blood (not recorded which). This sequence joins TRBV2 and TRBJ1-1; tentative D call: TRBD1 (5 bases). This sequence originates from a man in his thirties or forties who had recovered from COVID-19. The CDR3 protein is CASSSRASSEAFF. DNA of the CDR3: TGTGCCAGCAGCAGCAGGGCGAGTAGTGAAGCTTTCTTT.